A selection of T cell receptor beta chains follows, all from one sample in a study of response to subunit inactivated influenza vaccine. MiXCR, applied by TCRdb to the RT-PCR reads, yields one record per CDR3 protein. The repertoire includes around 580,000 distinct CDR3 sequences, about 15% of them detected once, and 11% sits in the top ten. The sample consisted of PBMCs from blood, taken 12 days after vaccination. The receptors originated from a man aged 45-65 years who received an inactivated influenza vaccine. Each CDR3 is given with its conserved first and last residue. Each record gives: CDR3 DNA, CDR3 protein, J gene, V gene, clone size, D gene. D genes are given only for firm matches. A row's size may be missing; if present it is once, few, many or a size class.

TGTGCCAGCAGCTGGGGACAGGGGATCGGCTCCGGGGAGCTGTTTTTT,CASSWGQGIGSGELFF,TRBJ2-2,TRBV6-1,-,TRBD1
TGCGCCAGCAGCTGGGGAGCGGGAGCCGGAGATACGCAGTATTTT,CASSWGAGAGDTQYF,TRBJ2-3,TRBV5-1,many,TRBD2
TGTGCCAGCAGCCAGGGACTAGCGGGAGTCTCCTCCTACGAGCAGTACTTC,CASSQGLAGVSSYEQYF,TRBJ2-7,TRBV27,-,TRBD2
TGTGCCAGCAGCCTCGGCGGACTAGCTTCCGGGGAGCTGTTTTTT,CASSLGGLASGELFF,TRBJ2-2,TRBV7-2,-,TRBD2
TGTGCCAGCAGCCCCCTCAGCGGCAGGGTGAATGAGCAGTTCTTC,CASSPLSGRVNEQFF,TRBJ2-1,TRBV3-1,-,-
TGTGCCAGCAGTTACTCTCTTCCGACAGGCAGCTCCTATAATTCACCCCTCCACTTT,CASSYSLPTGSSYNSPLHF,TRBJ1-6,TRBV6-5,many,-
TGTGCCAGCAGTTTAATCGAGGGGGCAGTAGCTTTCTTT,CASSLIEGAVAFF,TRBJ1-1,TRBV12-3/TRBV12-4,few,TRBD1
TGTGCCAGCAGCCAAGCCCACAGGGACCCTGCCTACGAGCAGTACTTC,CASSQAHRDPAYEQYF,TRBJ2-7,TRBV4-2,few,-
TGTGCCAGCAGCTTATATTTCGGACAGGGGACCTACGAGCAGTACTTC,CASSLYFGQGTYEQYF,TRBJ2-7,TRBV7-9,few,TRBD1
TGTGCCTGGAGTGGGGACAGGGCCGCTGGAAACACCATATATTTT,CAWSGDRAAGNTIYF,TRBJ1-3,TRBV30,few,TRBD1
TGCAGCGTTGAGCTACCCCCAAACGACAATGAGCAGTTCTTC,CSVELPPNDNEQFF,TRBJ2-1,TRBV29-1,-,-
TGTGCCAGCACCCAGTGGGGACTAGTAGATGAGCAGTTCTTC,CASTQWGLVDEQFF,TRBJ2-1,TRBV12-3/TRBV12-4,many,TRBD2
TGCAGTGTTCAGGGGGATGGCACAGATACGCAGTATTTT,CSVQGDGTDTQYF,TRBJ2-3,TRBV20-1,many,TRBD1
TGTGCCAGCAGTGAATTTACTAGCGGGAGGGTTAACTCCTACAATGAGCAGTTCTTC,CASSEFTSGRVNSYNEQFF,TRBJ2-1,TRBV25-1,-,TRBD2
TGCAGTGCTAGTGCGGGGGCCCGCAATGAGCAGTTCTTC,CSASAGARNEQFF,TRBJ2-1,TRBV20-1,-,-
TGTGCCAGCTCACCCCAAAGGACAGCGAACACCGGGGAGCTGTTTTTT,CASSPQRTANTGELFF,TRBJ2-2,TRBV18,-,-
TGTGCCAGCAGTGGGGACAAGAATTCACCCCTCCACTTT,CASSGDKNSPLHF,TRBJ1-6,TRBV25-1,-,-
TGTGCCAGCAGCTTAGCGGTCAAGGGACAGGGATCCCTTAATAGCAATCAGCCCCAGCATTTT,CASSLAVKGQGSLNSNQPQHF,TRBJ1-5,TRBV11-1,-,TRBD1
TGTGCCAGCAGTTACGTTCTGGGTTGGTACGAGCAGTACTTC,CASSYVLGWYEQYF,TRBJ2-7,TRBV6-2/TRBV6-3,-,-
TGTGCCAGCAGCGTGGGACTAGCGGGGGGAGGGGCCCAAGAGACCCAGTACTTC,CASSVGLAGGGAQETQYF,TRBJ2-5,TRBV9,few,TRBD2
TGTGCCAGCAGTCATGACATCTCCTACGAGCAGTACTTC,CASSHDISYEQYF,TRBJ2-7,TRBV12-3/TRBV12-4,few,-
TGCAGTGCTAGAGAGAGGGTAGGGGGAGGCTACACCTTC,CSARERVGGGYTF,TRBJ1-2,TRBV20-1,-,-
TGTGCCAGCAGTTTATACAGGACTAGCGGAAACAATGAGCAGTTCTTC,CASSLYRTSGNNEQFF,TRBJ2-1,TRBV27,few,TRBD2
TGTGCCAGCAGCTTAGCGCCAAACAATGAGCAGTTCTTC,CASSLAPNNEQFF,TRBJ2-1,TRBV7-2,few,-
TGCGCCAGCAGTGAGTCATCGGGGGTGGGCACAGATACGCAGTATTTT,CASSESSGVGTDTQYF,TRBJ2-3,TRBV10-2,few,-
TGTGCCAGCGGGGGGGCCCCTTACAATGAGCAGTTCTTC,CASGGAPYNEQFF,TRBJ2-1,TRBV12-3/TRBV12-4,-,-
TGTGCCAGCACTAGGGAATTCGGAGCAACTAATGAAAAACTGTTTTTT,CASTREFGATNEKLFF,TRBJ1-4,TRBV2,-,-
TGTGCCAGCAGAGCGGGAGGGAATGAGCAGTTCTTC,CASRAGGNEQFF,TRBJ2-1,TRBV2,many,TRBD2
TGTGCCAGCAGGGGGGACACACCTTACGAGCAGTACTTC,CASRGDTPYEQYF,TRBJ2-7,TRBV5-5,-,-
TGCGCCAGCAGCCAAGAGGGCGGGTCTGGGGCCAACGTCCTGACTTTC,CASSQEGGSGANVLTF,TRBJ2-6,TRBV4-3,-,-
TGCAGTGCTAGTTCCAGCGGGGTGGTAGATACGCAGTATTTT,CSASSSGVVDTQYF,TRBJ2-3,TRBV20-1,few,TRBD2
TGTGCCAGCATCGGGTGGCAGCCCTACGAGCAGTACTTC,CASIGWQPYEQYF,TRBJ2-7,TRBV2,-,-
TGCGCCAGCAGCTTGAAAGCAGGGAGCTACGAGCAGTACTTC,CASSLKAGSYEQYF,TRBJ2-7,TRBV5-1,few,-
TGTGCCAGCAGCGTAGGGGTTTTTCGGGAGACCCAGTACTTC,CASSVGVFRETQYF,TRBJ2-5,TRBV9,many,-
TGTGCCAGCAGCCAAGATACAGGCCCTACCTACGAGCAGTACTTC,CASSQDTGPTYEQYF,TRBJ2-7,TRBV3-1,-,-
TGCAGCGTTGAAGGTGCGGGGTACGAGCAGTACTTC,CSVEGAGYEQYF,TRBJ2-7,TRBV29-1,few,-
TGTGCCAGCAGTTCAAGCGGGGGGGTTTTAAATGAGCAGTTCTTC,CASSSSGGVLNEQFF,TRBJ2-1,TRBV11-2,-,TRBD2
TGCAGCGTATTCACCTCTGGGGCCAACGTCCTGACTTTC,CSVFTSGANVLTF,TRBJ2-6,TRBV29-1,few,-
TGTGCCACCAGTGATTTGGTTTTGGGGACGATCGAGACCCAGTACTTC,CATSDLVLGTIETQYF,TRBJ2-5,TRBV24-1,few,-
TGTGCCAGCAAGACGAGGCCGTGGATCATGTCCAATGAGCAGTTCTTC,CASKTRPWIMSNEQFF,TRBJ2-1,TRBV2,few,-
TGCAGTGCTAGACGGGCGGGGGTTCTCGTTTACAATGAGCAGTTCTTC,CSARRAGVLVYNEQFF,TRBJ2-1,TRBV20-1,-,TRBD2
TGTGCCAGCAGTTTCAGGGGAGTGGACGAGCAGTACTTC,CASSFRGVDEQYF,TRBJ2-7,TRBV7-9,few,-
TGTGCCATCAGTGAAGTTGATACTGAAGCTTTCTTT,CAISEVDTEAFF,TRBJ1-1,TRBV10-3,few,-
TGCAGTGTCACTCGACCGGGAACTAACTATGGCTACACCTTC,CSVTRPGTNYGYTF,TRBJ1-2,TRBV20-1,many,-
TGTGCCAGCAGCCTCGCCAGGGGAAGGCAAGAGACCCAGTACTTC,CASSLARGRQETQYF,TRBJ2-5,TRBV11-2,-,-
TGTGCCAGCAGTCCTAGGGCTAGCGGGAGCAACACAGATACGCAGTATTTT,CASSPRASGSNTDTQYF,TRBJ2-3,TRBV6-4,-,TRBD2
TGCAGCGCCCAGTCGGACCCGAACACTGAAGCTTTCTTT,CSAQSDPNTEAFF,TRBJ1-1,TRBV29-1,few,-
TGCAGTGCTAGAGTAGCGGGGGCCGTCGTAGAGACCCAGTACTTC,CSARVAGAVVETQYF,TRBJ2-5,TRBV20-1,many,TRBD2